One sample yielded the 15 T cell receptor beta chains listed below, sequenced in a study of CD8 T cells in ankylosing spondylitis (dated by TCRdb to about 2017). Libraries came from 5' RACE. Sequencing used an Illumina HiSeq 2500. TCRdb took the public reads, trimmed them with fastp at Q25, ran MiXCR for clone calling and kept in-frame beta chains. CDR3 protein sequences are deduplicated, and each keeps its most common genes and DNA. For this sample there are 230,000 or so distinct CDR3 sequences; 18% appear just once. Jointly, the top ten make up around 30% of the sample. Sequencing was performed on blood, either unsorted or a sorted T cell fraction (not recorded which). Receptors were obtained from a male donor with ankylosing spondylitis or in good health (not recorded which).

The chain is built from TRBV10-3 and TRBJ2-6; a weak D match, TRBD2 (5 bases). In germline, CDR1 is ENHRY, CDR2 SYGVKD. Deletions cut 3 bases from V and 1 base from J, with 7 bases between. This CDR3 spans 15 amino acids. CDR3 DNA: TGTGCCATCAGTGAAGGAGGATCTGGGGCCAACGTCCTGACTTTC. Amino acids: CAISEGGSGANVLTF.

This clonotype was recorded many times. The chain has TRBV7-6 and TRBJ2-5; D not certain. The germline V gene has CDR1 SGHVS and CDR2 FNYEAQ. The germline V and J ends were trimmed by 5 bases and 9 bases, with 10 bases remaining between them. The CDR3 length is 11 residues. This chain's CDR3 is CASSPSGAQYF. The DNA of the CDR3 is TGTGCCAGCAGCCCCAGTGGGGCCCAGTACTTC.

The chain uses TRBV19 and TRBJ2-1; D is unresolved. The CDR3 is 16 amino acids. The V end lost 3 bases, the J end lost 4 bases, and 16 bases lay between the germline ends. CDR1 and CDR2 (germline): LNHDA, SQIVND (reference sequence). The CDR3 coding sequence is TGTGCCAGTAGTATGATAGAACCTAGTCCATACAATGAGCAGTTCTTC. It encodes CASSMIEPSPYNEQFF.

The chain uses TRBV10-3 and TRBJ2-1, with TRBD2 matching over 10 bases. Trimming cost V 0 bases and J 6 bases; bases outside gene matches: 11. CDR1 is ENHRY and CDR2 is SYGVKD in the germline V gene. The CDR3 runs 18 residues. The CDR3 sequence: CAISESKGLAIAGNEQFF. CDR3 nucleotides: TGTGCCATCAGTGAGTCGAAGGGACTAGCGATCGCCGGCAATGAGCAGTTCTTC.

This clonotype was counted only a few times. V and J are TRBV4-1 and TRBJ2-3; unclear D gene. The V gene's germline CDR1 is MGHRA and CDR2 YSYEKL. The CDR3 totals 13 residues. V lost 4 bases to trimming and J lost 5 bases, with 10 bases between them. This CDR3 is CASSPSRGDTQYF. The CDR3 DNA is TGCGCCAGCAGCCCAAGCCGCGGAGATACGCAGTATTTT.

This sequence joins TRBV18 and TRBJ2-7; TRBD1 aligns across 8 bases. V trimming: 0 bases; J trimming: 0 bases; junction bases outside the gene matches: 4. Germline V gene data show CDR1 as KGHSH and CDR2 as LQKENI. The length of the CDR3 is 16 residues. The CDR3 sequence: CASSPPQGASSYEQYF. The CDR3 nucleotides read TGTGCCAGCTCACCACCGCAGGGGGCCAGCTCCTACGAGCAGTACTTC.

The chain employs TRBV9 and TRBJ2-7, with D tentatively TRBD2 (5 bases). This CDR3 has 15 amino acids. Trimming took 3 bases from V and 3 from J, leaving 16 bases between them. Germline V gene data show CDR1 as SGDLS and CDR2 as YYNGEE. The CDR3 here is CASSAGFEGFYEQYF. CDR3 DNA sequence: TGTGCCAGCAGCGCGGGCTTTGAGGGTTTCTACGAGCAGTACTTC.

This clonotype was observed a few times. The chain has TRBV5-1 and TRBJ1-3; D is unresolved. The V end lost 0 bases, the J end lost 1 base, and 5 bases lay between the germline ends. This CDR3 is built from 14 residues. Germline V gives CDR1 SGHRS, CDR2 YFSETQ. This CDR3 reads CASSLAVSGNTIYF. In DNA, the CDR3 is TGCGCCAGCAGCTTGGCTGTTTCTGGAAACACCATATATTTT.

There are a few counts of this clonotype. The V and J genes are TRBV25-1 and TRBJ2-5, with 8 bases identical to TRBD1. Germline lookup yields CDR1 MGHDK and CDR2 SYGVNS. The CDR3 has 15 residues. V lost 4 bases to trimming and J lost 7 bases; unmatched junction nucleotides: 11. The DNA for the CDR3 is TGTGCCAGCAGTGGGAGGACAGGGTCCCCGTGGACCCAGTACTTC. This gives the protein CASSGRTGSPWTQYF.

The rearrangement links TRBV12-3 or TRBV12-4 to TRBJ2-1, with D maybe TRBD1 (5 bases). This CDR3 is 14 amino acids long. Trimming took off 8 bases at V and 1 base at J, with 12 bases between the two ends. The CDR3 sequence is CASGDTGSYNEQFF. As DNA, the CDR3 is TGTGCCAGCGGTGACACAGGTTCCTACAATGAGCAGTTCTTC.

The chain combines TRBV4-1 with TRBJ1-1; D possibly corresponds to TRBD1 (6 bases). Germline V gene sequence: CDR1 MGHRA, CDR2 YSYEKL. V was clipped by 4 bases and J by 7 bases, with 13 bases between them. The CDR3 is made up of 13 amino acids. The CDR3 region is CASSPGHVIEAFF. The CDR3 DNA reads TGCGCCAGCAGCCCGGGACACGTCATTGAAGCTTTCTTT.

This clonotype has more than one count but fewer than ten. CDR3 amino acids: CASSLMTGAGSYEQYF. The CDR3 bases are TGTGCCAGCAGTTTGATGACAGGGGCCGGCTCCTACGAGCAGTACTTC. V is TRBV27 and J is TRBJ2-7, with TRBD1 matching over 8 bases. Trimming removed 3 bases from V and 0 bases from J; junction bases left unmatched: 7. The CDR3 is 16 amino acids. From germline, CDR1 is MNHEY and CDR2 SMNVEV (reference sequence).

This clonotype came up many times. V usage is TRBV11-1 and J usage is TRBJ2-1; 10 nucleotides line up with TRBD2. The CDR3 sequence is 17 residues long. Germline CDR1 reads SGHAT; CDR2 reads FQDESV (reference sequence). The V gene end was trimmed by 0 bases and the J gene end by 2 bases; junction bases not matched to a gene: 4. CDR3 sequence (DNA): TGTGCCAGCAGCTTAGCCTCTGGGACTAGCGCCTACAATGAGCAGTTCTTC. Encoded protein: CASSLASGTSAYNEQFF.

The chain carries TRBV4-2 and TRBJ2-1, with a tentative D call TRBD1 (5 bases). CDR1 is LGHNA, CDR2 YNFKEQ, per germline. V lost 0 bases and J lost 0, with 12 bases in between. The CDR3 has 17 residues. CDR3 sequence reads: CASSQDPPDSSYNEQFF. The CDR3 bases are TGTGCCAGCAGCCAAGATCCTCCCGACAGCTCCTACAATGAGCAGTTCTTC.

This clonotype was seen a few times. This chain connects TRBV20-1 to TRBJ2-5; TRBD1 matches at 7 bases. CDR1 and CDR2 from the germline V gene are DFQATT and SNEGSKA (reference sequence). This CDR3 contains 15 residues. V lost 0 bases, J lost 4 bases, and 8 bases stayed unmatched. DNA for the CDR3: TGCAGTGCTAGAGATGGGGACAGCTTCCCAGAGACCCAGTACTTC. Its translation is CSARDGDSFPETQYF.